This record concerns one T cell receptor (beta chain) sequence. Antigen: not known. Germline CDR1 is LNHDA and CDR2 is SQIVND (reference sequence). V was pared by 2 bases and J by 5 bases, with 5 bases between. The CDR3 loop spans 12 amino acids. This sample was included in a study of cytomegalovirus exposure and HLA in healthy donors. In the PCR, 60 Vbeta and 13 Jbeta primers were used. This table comes from immunoSEQ multiplex PCR, and its TCRdb copy is limited to in-frame clones, with some not included. The sample has 90,000 or so clones, approximately 72% seen once. Points from the study as a whole: TRBV6-2, TRBV6-3 and some other V segments were excluded as indistinguishable. Listed as cytomegalovirus-associated were approximately 160 TCR beta chains. An analysis done earlier found most TCR beta V segments productive about 87% or about 30% of the time.

The TCR sequence derives from a woman between 40 and 55 years old in good health and CMV-seronegative. The sample consisted of PBMCs. This chain uses TRBV19 with TRBJ2-3; D remains ambiguous. CDR3 amino acids: CASSITGDTQYF. The DNA for the CDR3 is TGTGCCAGTAGTATAACTGGAGATACGCAGTATTTT.